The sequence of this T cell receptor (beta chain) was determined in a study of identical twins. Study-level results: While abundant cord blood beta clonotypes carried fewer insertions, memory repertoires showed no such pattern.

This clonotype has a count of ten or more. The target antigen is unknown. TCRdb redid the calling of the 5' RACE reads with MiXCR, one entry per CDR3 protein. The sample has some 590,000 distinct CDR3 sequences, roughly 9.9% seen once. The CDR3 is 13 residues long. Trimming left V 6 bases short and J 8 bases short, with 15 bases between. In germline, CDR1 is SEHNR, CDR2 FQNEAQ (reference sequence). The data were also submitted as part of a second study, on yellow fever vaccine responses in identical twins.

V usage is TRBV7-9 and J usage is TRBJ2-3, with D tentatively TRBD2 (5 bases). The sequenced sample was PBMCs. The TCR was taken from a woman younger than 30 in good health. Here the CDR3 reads CASSASPGPTQYF. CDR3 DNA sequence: TGTGCCAGCAGTGCTAGCCCCGGGCCTACGCAGTATTTT.